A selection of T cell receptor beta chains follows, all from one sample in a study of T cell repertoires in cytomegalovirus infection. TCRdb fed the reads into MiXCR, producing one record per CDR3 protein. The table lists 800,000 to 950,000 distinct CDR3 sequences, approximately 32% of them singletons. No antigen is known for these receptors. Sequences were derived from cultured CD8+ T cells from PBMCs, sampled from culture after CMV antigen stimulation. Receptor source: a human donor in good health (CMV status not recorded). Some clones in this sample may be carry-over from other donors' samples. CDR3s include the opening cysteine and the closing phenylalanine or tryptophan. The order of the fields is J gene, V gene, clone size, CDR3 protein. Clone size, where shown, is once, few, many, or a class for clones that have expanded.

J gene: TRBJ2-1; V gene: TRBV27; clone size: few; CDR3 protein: CASRQGTSGGRYNEQFF
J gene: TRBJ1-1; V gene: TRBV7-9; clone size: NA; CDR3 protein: CASSFAGTYRGNTEAFF
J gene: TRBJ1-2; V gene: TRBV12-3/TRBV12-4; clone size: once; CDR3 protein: CASSLSPPGYGYTF
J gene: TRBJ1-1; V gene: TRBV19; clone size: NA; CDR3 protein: CASSIVSNTEAFF
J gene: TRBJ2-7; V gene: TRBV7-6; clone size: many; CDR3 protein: CASSALLAGGAYEQYF
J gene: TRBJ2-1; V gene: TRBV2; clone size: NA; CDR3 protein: CASCPTSNEQFF
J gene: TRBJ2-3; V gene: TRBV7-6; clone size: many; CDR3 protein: CASSSSRGLAGELDTQYF
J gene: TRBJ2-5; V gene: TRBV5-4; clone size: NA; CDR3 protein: CASSKGQGGYQETQYF
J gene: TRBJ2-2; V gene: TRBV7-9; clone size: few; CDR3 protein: CASSPLSENTGELFF
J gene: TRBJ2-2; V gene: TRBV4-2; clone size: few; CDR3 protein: CASSLTAGLNTGELFF
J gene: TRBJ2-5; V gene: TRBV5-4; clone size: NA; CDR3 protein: CASSGGQDQETQYF
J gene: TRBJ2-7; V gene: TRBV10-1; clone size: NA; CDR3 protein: CASSRGPGVDEQYF
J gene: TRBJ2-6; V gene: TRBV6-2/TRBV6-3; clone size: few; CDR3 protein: CASSFQSGANVLTF
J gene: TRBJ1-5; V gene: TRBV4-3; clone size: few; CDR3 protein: CASSQFYGTQPQHF
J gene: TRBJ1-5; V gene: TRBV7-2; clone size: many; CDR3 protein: CASSLNPYSNQPQHF
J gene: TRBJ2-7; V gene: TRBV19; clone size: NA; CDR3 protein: CASSMGQAPGEQYF
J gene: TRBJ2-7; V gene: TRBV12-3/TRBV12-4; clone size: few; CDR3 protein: CASSGLGTNSYEQYF
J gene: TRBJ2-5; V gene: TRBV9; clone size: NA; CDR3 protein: CASSVAAGGQAGQETQYF
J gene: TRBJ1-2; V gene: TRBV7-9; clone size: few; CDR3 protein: CASSLETGYTF
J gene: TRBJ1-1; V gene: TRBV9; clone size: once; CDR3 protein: CASSVDKRSEAFF
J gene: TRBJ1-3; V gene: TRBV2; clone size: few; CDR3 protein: CASSMSGRAGNTIYF
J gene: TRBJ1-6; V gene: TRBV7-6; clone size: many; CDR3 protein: CASSSRWENDSPLHF
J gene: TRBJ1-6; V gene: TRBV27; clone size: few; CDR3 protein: CASNARLGGHLSPLHF
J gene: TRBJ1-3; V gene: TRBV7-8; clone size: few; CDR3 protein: CASSLGLGGAGNTIYF
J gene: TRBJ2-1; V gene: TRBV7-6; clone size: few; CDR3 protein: CASSFRLAGADNEQFF
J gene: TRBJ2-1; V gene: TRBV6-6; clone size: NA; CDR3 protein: CASSYPRDYSYNEQFF
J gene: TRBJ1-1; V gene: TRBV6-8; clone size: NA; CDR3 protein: CASSMSNRGVMNTEAFF
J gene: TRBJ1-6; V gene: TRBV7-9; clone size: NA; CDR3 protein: CASRPAGYSYNSPLHF
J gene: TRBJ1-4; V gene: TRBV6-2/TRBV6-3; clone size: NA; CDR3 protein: CASSWGKEKLFF
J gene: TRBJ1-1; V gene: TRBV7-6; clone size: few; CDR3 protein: CASSSQMETGTNTEAFF
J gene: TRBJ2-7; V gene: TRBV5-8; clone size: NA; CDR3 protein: CASSSLSGGYSYEQYF
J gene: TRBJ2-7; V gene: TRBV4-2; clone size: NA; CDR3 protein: CASSQRIGGTSGYEQYF
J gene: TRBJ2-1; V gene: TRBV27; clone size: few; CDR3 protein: CASSPAVASSFNEQFF
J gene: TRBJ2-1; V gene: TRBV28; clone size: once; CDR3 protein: CASSLYGEYNEQFF
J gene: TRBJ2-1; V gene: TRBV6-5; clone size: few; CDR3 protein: CASSWGDAYNEQFF
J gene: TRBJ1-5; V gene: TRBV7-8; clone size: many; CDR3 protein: CASSLPGGVDQPQHF
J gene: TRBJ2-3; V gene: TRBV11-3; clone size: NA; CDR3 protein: CASSGLAGESSTDTQYF
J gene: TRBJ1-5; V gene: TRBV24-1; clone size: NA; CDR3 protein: CATSDGQGDQPQHF
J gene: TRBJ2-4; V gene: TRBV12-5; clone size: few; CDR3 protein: CASGQGALAKNIQYF
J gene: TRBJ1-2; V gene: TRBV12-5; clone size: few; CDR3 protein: CASGLNDREDYGYTF
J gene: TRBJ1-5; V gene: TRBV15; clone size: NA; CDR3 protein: CATSRYGTADYSNQPQHF
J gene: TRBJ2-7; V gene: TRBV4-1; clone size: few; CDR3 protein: CASSQDGLAGDVQYF
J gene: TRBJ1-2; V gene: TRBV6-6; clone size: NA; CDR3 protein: CASSYKQGPLVGGYTF
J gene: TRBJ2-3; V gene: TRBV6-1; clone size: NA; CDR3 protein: CASSEAGAGYSTDTQYF
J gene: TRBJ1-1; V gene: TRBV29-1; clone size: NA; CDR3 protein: CSAGPGRQLTEAFF
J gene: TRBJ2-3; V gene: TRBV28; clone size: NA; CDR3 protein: CASSGDGTGSTDTQYF
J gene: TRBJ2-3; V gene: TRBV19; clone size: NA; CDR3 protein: CASSLGLASSSTDTQYF
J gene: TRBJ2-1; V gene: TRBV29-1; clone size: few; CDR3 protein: CSVVDLGWNEQFF
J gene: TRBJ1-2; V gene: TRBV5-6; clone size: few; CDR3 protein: CASSWDRSYTF
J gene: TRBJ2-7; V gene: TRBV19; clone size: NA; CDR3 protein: CASSQTSLEVKDLSYEQYF
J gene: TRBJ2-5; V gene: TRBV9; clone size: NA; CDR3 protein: CASSAEGLAGETQYF
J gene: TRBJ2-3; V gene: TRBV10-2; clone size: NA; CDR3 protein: CASSEWLAGGPTDTQYF
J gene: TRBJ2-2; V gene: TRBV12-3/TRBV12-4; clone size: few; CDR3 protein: CASSLAPNLNTGELFF
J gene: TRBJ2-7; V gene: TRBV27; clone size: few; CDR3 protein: CASSSGQSSYEQYF
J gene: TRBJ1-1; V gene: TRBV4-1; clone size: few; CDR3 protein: CASSQVTGLRTEAFF
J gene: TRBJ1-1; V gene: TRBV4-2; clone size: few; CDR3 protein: CASSQEGNPGHLTLNTEAFF
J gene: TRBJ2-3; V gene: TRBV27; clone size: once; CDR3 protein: CASSLTSGDASDTQYF
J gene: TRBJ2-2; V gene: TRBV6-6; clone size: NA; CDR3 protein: CASSYSSSAGELFF
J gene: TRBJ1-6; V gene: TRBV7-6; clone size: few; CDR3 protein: CASSLLPSAEGNSPLHF
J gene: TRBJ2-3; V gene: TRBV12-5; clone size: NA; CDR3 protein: CASGYTLPKGGIKDWSTQYF